Listed below are T cell receptor beta chains from one sample, sequenced in a study of T cells after yellow fever vaccination. Each CDR3 protein is one row after TCRdb ran MiXCR on the 5' RACE reads. The profile shows about 430,000 distinct CDR3 sequences, approximately 18% of them singletons. The specimen was PBMCs, collected before the yellow fever booster vaccination. The receptors stem from a man aged 18 to 30 who received the YFV17D yellow fever vaccine. CDR3s include the opening cysteine and the closing phenylalanine or tryptophan. D genes are given only for firm matches. Some rows have no size entry. The others give once, few or many, or a class for an expanded clone.

cdr3_nt cdr3_aa j_call clone_size d_call v_call
TGCAGTGCTAGGGCGAGCGGGCAGGCTTTCAATGAGCAGTTCTTC CSARASGQAFNEQFF TRBJ2-1 few - TRBV20-1
TGTGCCAGCAGCTTGGGGCGGCTGGGGTATACGCAGTATTTT CASSLGRLGYTQYF TRBJ2-3 few - TRBV5-6
TGTGCCAGCAGTTACTCCGGGACTAGCGGGGGGACGGTGGCCGGGGAGACCCAGTACTTC CASSYSGTSGGTVAGETQYF TRBJ2-5 few TRBD2 TRBV6-5
TGTGCCAGCGCTCGGCGGGTGGGGGCGAACACTGAAGCTTTCTTT CASARRVGANTEAFF TRBJ1-1 - - TRBV6-5
TGTGCCAGCAGTTACTCCGGACAGGGGGCTGGCGAGCAGTACTTC CASSYSGQGAGEQYF TRBJ2-7 few TRBD1 TRBV6-6
TGTGCCAGCAGTCCCCGGGGGGGGTTCGTACAAGAGACCCAGTACTTC CASSPRGGFVQETQYF TRBJ2-5 - TRBD2 TRBV27
TGTGCCAGCAGCCCAGTCAGCGGGGGGCCAGATACGCAGTATTTT CASSPVSGGPDTQYF TRBJ2-3 - TRBD2 TRBV7-2
TGCAGTGCTAGGAGGGGGGGCCTTTACACCGGGGAGCTGTTTTTT CSARRGGLYTGELFF TRBJ2-2 - - TRBV20-1
TGTGCCAGCTCGCCGACTAGCGCCACCACCACAGATACGCAGTATTTT CASSPTSATTTDTQYF TRBJ2-3 many TRBD2 TRBV18
TGTGCCAGCACTAGGCGCTCTGGAAACACCATATATTTT CASTRRSGNTIYF TRBJ1-3 few - TRBV12-3/TRBV12-4
TGCGCCAGCAGCCAAGTCGGGACATTCCAACGGGGGCTGTTTTTT CASSQVGTFQRGLFF TRBJ2-2 few - TRBV4-3
TGTGCCAGCAGCTTATCAGCCCCCCTCTATGGCTACACCTTC CASSLSAPLYGYTF TRBJ1-2 many - TRBV7-2
TGCGCCAGCAGCTTGTGGGGCGGGGGGCTATACCAAGAGACCCAGTACTTC CASSLWGGGLYQETQYF TRBJ2-5 - TRBD2 TRBV5-1
TGTGCCAGCACCTCCAAGTGGGGTACTAAAGAGACCCAGTACTTC CASTSKWGTKETQYF TRBJ2-5 - - TRBV6-1
TGTGCCAGCAGTGAATATCGGGAAGTGGGCGAGCAGTACTTC CASSEYREVGEQYF TRBJ2-7 - - TRBV25-1
TGTGCCAGCAGTTTAACCCTAATAACTAGCGGGGGGGCCGGAGAGCAGTTCTTC CASSLTLITSGGAGEQFF TRBJ2-1 - TRBD2 TRBV27
TGCAGTGTTAGACTAGCCAAAAACATTCAGTACTTC CSVRLAKNIQYF TRBJ2-4 many - TRBV20-1
TGTGCCAGCAGAACGGGCCTCGGGGGGATTGCTTTCTTT CASRTGLGGIAFF TRBJ1-1 - - TRBV27
TGTGCCAGCACCCAGGGGACAGTGAACACTGAAGCTTTCTTT CASTQGTVNTEAFF TRBJ1-1 few TRBD1 TRBV5-6
TGTGCCAGCAGCCCTAATAACCGGGGACTCGCCGGGGAGCTGTTTTTT CASSPNNRGLAGELFF TRBJ2-2 few - TRBV9
TGTGCCAGCAGTTTGGCTAGCGGGGGGCCCACAGATACGCAGTATTTT CASSLASGGPTDTQYF TRBJ2-3 - TRBD2 TRBV12-3/TRBV12-4
TGTGCCATCAGTGAGTCGGAGTCACCCCAAGAGACCCAGTACTTC CAISESESPQETQYF TRBJ2-5 few - TRBV10-3
TGCAGTGCTAGAGATGAGACAGGGGGTGGCACAGATACGCAGTATTTT CSARDETGGGTDTQYF TRBJ2-3 few TRBD1 TRBV20-1
TGTGCCACCAGTGTTGGAGATAAGGAGACCCAGTACTTC CATSVGDKETQYF TRBJ2-5 few - TRBV24-1
TGTGCCAGCAGTTACCTAAGGAGGGGGTCGAATGGCTACACCTTC CASSYLRRGSNGYTF TRBJ1-2 - - TRBV6-5
TGTGCCAGCAGTGAATCCCCGTCCTACGAGCAGTACTTC CASSESPSYEQYF TRBJ2-7 few - TRBV6-1
TGTGCCAGCACGGGACACCGGATAACAGATACGCAGTATTTT CASTGHRITDTQYF TRBJ2-3 few - TRBV9
TGTGCCAGCAGCTTGGAACAGGCGCCGGGGGAGACCCAGTACTTC CASSLEQAPGETQYF TRBJ2-5 - - TRBV5-4
TGTGCCAGCAGTTATAGTGTGGGTCCTTCCCGTCGTCAGCCCCAGCATTTT CASSYSVGPSRRQPQHF TRBJ1-5 few - TRBV6-2/TRBV6-3
TGTGCCAGCAGCCTGCTCGGGGGAGTACAAGAGACCCAGTACTTC CASSLLGGVQETQYF TRBJ2-5 few - TRBV4-2
TGTGCCAGCAGCTTTTTGGGAACCCAGTACTTC CASSFLGTQYF TRBJ2-5 few - TRBV11-2
TGTGCCAGCAGCTCAATTAGCGTGCTAGAGACCCAGTACTTC CASSSISVLETQYF TRBJ2-5 few - TRBV7-2
TGTGCCAGCAGCCGAACAGGGTCGGGCACTGAAGCTTTCTTT CASSRTGSGTEAFF TRBJ1-1 - - TRBV9
TGTGCCAGCAGTTTTCCGACAACGGAGACCCAGTACTTC CASSFPTTETQYF TRBJ2-5 - - TRBV7-8
TGTGCCAGCTCACCGCCTCACGGGACAGGAGGGCACACTGAAGCTTTCTTT CASSPPHGTGGHTEAFF TRBJ1-1 - TRBD1 TRBV18
TGTGCCAGCAGTGAAAGGAGCGGGAGGACAGATACGCAGTATTTT CASSERSGRTDTQYF TRBJ2-3 few TRBD2 TRBV6-1
TGTGCCAGCAGTGTTGGGCCTAACAATGAGCAGTTCTTC CASSVGPNNEQFF TRBJ2-1 many - TRBV2
TGTGCCAGCAGCAAACGAGGGGGGACAGGGGTCGGCTACACCTTC CASSKRGGTGVGYTF TRBJ1-2 few - TRBV21-1
TGCGCCAGCAGCCATTACCTAGCGGAGAACACCGGGGAGCTGTTTTTT CASSHYLAENTGELFF TRBJ2-2 - TRBD2 TRBV4-3
TGTGCCAGCGGGTCTTTTATAGGAAAACTGTTTTTT CASGSFIGKLFF TRBJ1-4 - - TRBV6-5
TGCGCCAGCAGCTCGGGGGCGCCAGATACGCAGTATTTT CASSSGAPDTQYF TRBJ2-3 - - TRBV5-1
TGTGCCATCAGTGACGCAACAGGGTCCCAAGAGACCCAGTACTTC CAISDATGSQETQYF TRBJ2-5 once - TRBV10-3
TGTGCCAGCAGACAGCGGGGGCCTGGCACAGATACGCAGTATTTT CASRQRGPGTDTQYF TRBJ2-3 few TRBD2 TRBV7-2
TGCAGTGCTAGAGATACAGAGACCCAGTACTTC CSARDTETQYF TRBJ2-5 few - TRBV20-1
TGTGCCAGCAGTAGGGCAGGGGGGGCTTCCGCCCAGAATGTGCAGTTCTTC CASSRAGGASAQNVQFF TRBJ2-1 many - TRBV6-5
TGTGCCAGTAGTATAGAATGGACAGGGGGCCAGAACACTGAAGCTTTCTTT CASSIEWTGGQNTEAFF TRBJ1-1 few TRBD1 TRBV19
TGTGCCAGCGGAGGGACTGCTAATTCACCCCTCCACTTT CASGGTANSPLHF TRBJ1-6 few - TRBV12-3/TRBV12-4
TGTGCCAGCAGTCTTACGGCGACAGGCACCGGGGAGCTGTTTTTT CASSLTATGTGELFF TRBJ2-2 - - TRBV3-1